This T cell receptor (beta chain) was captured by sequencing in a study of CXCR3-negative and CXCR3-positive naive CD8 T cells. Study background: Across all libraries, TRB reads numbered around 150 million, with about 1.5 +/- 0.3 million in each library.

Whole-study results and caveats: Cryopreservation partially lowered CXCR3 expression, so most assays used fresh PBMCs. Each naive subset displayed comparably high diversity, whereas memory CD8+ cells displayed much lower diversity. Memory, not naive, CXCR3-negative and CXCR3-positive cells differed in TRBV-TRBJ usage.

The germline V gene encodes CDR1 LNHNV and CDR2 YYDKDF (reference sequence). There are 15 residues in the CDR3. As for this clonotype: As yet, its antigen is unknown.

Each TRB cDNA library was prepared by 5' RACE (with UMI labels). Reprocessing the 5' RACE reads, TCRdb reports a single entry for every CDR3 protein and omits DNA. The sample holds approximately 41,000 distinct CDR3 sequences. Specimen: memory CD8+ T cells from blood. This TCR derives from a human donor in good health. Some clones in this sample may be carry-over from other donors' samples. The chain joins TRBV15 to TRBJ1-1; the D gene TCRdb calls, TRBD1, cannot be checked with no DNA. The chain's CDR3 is CATSKTTGDYAEAFF.